These T cell receptor beta chains were read from a single sample in a study of blood T cell repertoires in COVID-19. Sequencing used immunoSEQ multiplex PCR; TCRdb keeps in-frame clones, though not all of them. The repertoire holds approximately 190,000 clones, about 85% seen once, with under 2.5% in the top ten. Sequencing input: peripheral blood. The receptors derive from a man in his 70s with active or convalescent COVID-19. CDR3s include the opening cysteine and the closing phenylalanine or tryptophan. Each record gives: D gene, J gene, V gene, CDR3 length, clone size, CDR3 protein, CDR3 DNA. The D gene is left open where the match is weak. Size is stated for part of the rows, as once, few or many counts, or as a class when the clone is expanded.

d_call: -; j_call: TRBJ2-7; v_call: TRBV7-6; cdr3_length: 15; clone_size: few; cdr3_aa: CASSLSSGGPYEQYF; cdr3_nt: TGTGCCAGCAGCTTATCTTCGGGGGGCCCCTACGAGCAGTACTTC
d_call: -; j_call: TRBJ1-3; v_call: TRBV3-1/TRBV3-2; cdr3_length: 16; clone_size: -; cdr3_aa: CASSHNIRGSGNTIYF; cdr3_nt: TGTGCCAGCAGCCATAACATCAGGGGCTCTGGAAACACCATATATTTT
d_call: -; j_call: TRBJ2-5; v_call: TRBV14; cdr3_length: 14; clone_size: -; cdr3_aa: CASSQIGVGETQYF; cdr3_nt: TGTGCCAGCAGCCAAATAGGGGTAGGAGAGACCCAGTACTTC
d_call: -; j_call: TRBJ2-5; v_call: TRBV7-9; cdr3_length: 15; clone_size: -; cdr3_aa: CASSLAPGRKETQYF; cdr3_nt: TGTGCCAGCAGCTTAGCGCCGGGGAGGAAAGAGACCCAGTACTTC
d_call: -; j_call: TRBJ1-2; v_call: TRBV24-1; cdr3_length: 14; clone_size: -; cdr3_aa: CATSDFLRNYGYTF; cdr3_nt: TGTGCCACCAGTGATTTTTTACGGAACTATGGCTACACCTTC
d_call: TRBD1; j_call: TRBJ1-1; v_call: TRBV7-2; cdr3_length: 13; clone_size: -; cdr3_aa: CASSALGTGVAFF; cdr3_nt: TGTGCCAGCAGCGCGCTAGGGACAGGGGTCGCTTTCTTT
d_call: -; j_call: TRBJ1-5; v_call: TRBV30; cdr3_length: 13; clone_size: -; cdr3_aa: CAWSRQGNQPQHF; cdr3_nt: TGTGCCTGGAGTAGGCAGGGGAATCAGCCCCAGCATTTT
d_call: -; j_call: TRBJ2-1; v_call: TRBV27; cdr3_length: 18; clone_size: once; cdr3_aa: CASSFSTGHPARKWVQFF; cdr3_nt: TGTGCCAGCAGTTTCTCGACAGGCCACCCGGCTCGCAAATGGGTACAGTTCTTC
d_call: -; j_call: TRBJ1-1; v_call: TRBV29-1; cdr3_length: 14; clone_size: -; cdr3_aa: CSVGGHGSPGEAFF; cdr3_nt: TGCAGCGTAGGCGGACACGGATCTCCCGGTGAAGCTTTCTTT
d_call: TRBD2; j_call: TRBJ2-3; v_call: TRBV29-1; cdr3_length: 15; clone_size: -; cdr3_aa: CSGLGLAGVTDTQYF; cdr3_nt: TGCAGCGGTTTGGGACTAGCGGGAGTCACAGATACGCAGTATTTT
d_call: -; j_call: TRBJ1-3; v_call: TRBV4-3; cdr3_length: 16; clone_size: -; cdr3_aa: CASSQELKPSGNTIYF; cdr3_nt: TGCGCCAGCAGCCAAGAACTAAAACCCTCTGGAAACACCATATATTTT
d_call: -; j_call: TRBJ2-5; v_call: TRBV11-2; cdr3_length: 15; clone_size: once; cdr3_aa: CASSLGSGYQETQYF; cdr3_nt: TGTGCCAGCAGCTTAGGGTCCGGGTACCAAGAGACCCAGTACTTC
d_call: -; j_call: TRBJ1-4; v_call: TRBV21-1; cdr3_length: 15; clone_size: -; cdr3_aa: CASSFDRGLNEKLFF; cdr3_nt: TGTGCCAGCAGCTTCGACAGGGGGCTGAATGAAAAACTGTTTTTT
d_call: TRBD1; j_call: TRBJ1-2; v_call: TRBV19; cdr3_length: 12; clone_size: -; cdr3_aa: CASSVTGAGCTF; cdr3_nt: TGTGCCAGTAGTGTCACAGGGGCAGGCTGCACCTTC
d_call: TRBD2; j_call: TRBJ2-5; v_call: TRBV28; cdr3_length: 16; clone_size: -; cdr3_aa: CASSGRLAGDSETQYF; cdr3_nt: TGTGCCAGCAGTGGCCGACTAGCGGGAGATAGTGAGACCCAGTACTTC
d_call: -; j_call: TRBJ2-4; v_call: TRBV6-8; cdr3_length: 16; clone_size: -; cdr3_aa: CASYPGAGRAKNIQYF; cdr3_nt: TGTGCCAGCTACCCGGGAGCGGGCCGGGCCAAAAACATTCAGTACTTC
d_call: -; j_call: TRBJ1-1; v_call: TRBV5-8; cdr3_length: 12; clone_size: -; cdr3_aa: CASSGQDTEAFF; cdr3_nt: TGTGCCAGCAGCGGGCAGGATACTGAAGCTTTCTTT
d_call: TRBD2; j_call: TRBJ2-2; v_call: TRBV9; cdr3_length: 15; clone_size: -; cdr3_aa: CASSVKRETTGELFF; cdr3_nt: TGTGCCAGCAGCGTTAAGCGGGAGACCACCGGGGAGCTGTTTTTT
d_call: TRBD1; j_call: TRBJ1-5; v_call: TRBV28; cdr3_length: 16; clone_size: few; cdr3_aa: CASRETGGLGNQPQHF; cdr3_nt: TGTGCCAGCAGGGAGACAGGGGGCCTGGGCAATCAGCCCCAGCATTTT
d_call: -; j_call: TRBJ2-3; v_call: TRBV4-3; cdr3_length: 14; clone_size: -; cdr3_aa: CASSQLLGADTQYF; cdr3_nt: TGCGCCAGCAGCCAACTTCTGGGGGCGGATACGCAGTATTTT
d_call: -; j_call: TRBJ1-1; v_call: TRBV4-3; cdr3_length: 15; clone_size: -; cdr3_aa: CASSQDMGGATEAFF; cdr3_nt: TGCGCCAGCAGCCAAGATATGGGGGGAGCCACTGAAGCTTTCTTT
d_call: TRBD2; j_call: TRBJ2-1; v_call: TRBV5-1; cdr3_length: 18; clone_size: -; cdr3_aa: CASSKPRGSGSIGNEQFF; cdr3_nt: TGCGCCAGCAGCAAGCCTCGGGGTAGCGGGTCTATCGGAAATGAGCAGTTCTTC
d_call: -; j_call: TRBJ1-5; v_call: TRBV4-1; cdr3_length: 14; clone_size: -; cdr3_aa: CASSPVGGNQPQHF; cdr3_nt: TGCGCCAGCAGTCCCGTCGGGGGCAATCAGCCCCAGCATTTT
d_call: TRBD2; j_call: TRBJ2-1; v_call: TRBV19; cdr3_length: 18; clone_size: -; cdr3_aa: CASSIRFAGGPKNNEQFF; cdr3_nt: TGTGCCAGTAGTATAAGATTCGCGGGAGGGCCTAAAAACAATGAGCAGTTCTTC
d_call: -; j_call: TRBJ1-6; v_call: TRBV7-2; cdr3_length: 15; clone_size: -; cdr3_aa: CASSLRHQGGSPLHF; cdr3_nt: TGTGCCAGCAGCTTACGGCACCAGGGCGGTTCACCCCTCCACTTT
d_call: TRBD1; j_call: TRBJ2-5; v_call: TRBV4-1; cdr3_length: 14; clone_size: once; cdr3_aa: CASSPGQGQETQYF; cdr3_nt: TGCGCCAGCAGCCCGGGACAGGGTCAAGAGACCCAGTACTTC
d_call: TRBD2; j_call: TRBJ2-7; v_call: TRBV28; cdr3_length: 15; clone_size: -; cdr3_aa: CASSFVPSGGYEQYF; cdr3_nt: TGTGCCAGCAGTTTTGTTCCTAGCGGAGGGTACGAGCAGTACTTC
d_call: -; j_call: TRBJ2-5; v_call: TRBV14; cdr3_length: 14; clone_size: -; cdr3_aa: CASSLAGLGETQYF; cdr3_nt: TGTGCCAGCAGCCTCGCAGGGTTAGGGGAGACCCAGTACTTC
d_call: -; j_call: TRBJ2-5; v_call: TRBV6-1; cdr3_length: 15; clone_size: -; cdr3_aa: CASSELPVRRETQYF; cdr3_nt: TGTGCCAGCAGTGAACTCCCGGTGCGGCGAGAGACCCAGTACTTC
d_call: -; j_call: TRBJ2-1; v_call: TRBV12-5; cdr3_length: 12; clone_size: -; cdr3_aa: CASGFQGDEQFF; cdr3_nt: TGTGCTAGTGGTTTTCAGGGTGATGAGCAGTTCTTC
d_call: TRBD1; j_call: TRBJ2-7; v_call: TRBV6-6; cdr3_length: 13; clone_size: once; cdr3_aa: CASRTGATFEQYF; cdr3_nt: TGTGCCAGCAGGACAGGGGCTACTTTCGAGCAGTACTTC
d_call: TRBD1; j_call: TRBJ2-7; v_call: TRBV10-3; cdr3_length: 15; clone_size: -; cdr3_aa: CATHHPGQGFHEQYF; cdr3_nt: TGTGCCACTCACCACCCGGGACAGGGTTTCCACGAGCAGTACTTC
d_call: TRBD2; j_call: TRBJ2-5; v_call: TRBV5-1; cdr3_length: 15; clone_size: once; cdr3_aa: CASSLPSGKQETQYF; cdr3_nt: TGCGCCAGCAGCTTGCCCAGCGGGAAACAAGAGACCCAGTACTTC
d_call: -; j_call: TRBJ1-6; v_call: TRBV27; cdr3_length: 14; clone_size: -; cdr3_aa: CASSLGQGNSPLHF; cdr3_nt: TGTGCCAGCAGTTTAGGGCAGGGGAATTCACCCCTCCACTTT
d_call: TRBD1; j_call: TRBJ1-5; v_call: TRBV30; cdr3_length: 15; clone_size: -; cdr3_aa: CAWSKGAMIRQPQHF; cdr3_nt: TGTGCCTGGAGTAAGGGGGCGATGATAAGGCAGCCCCAGCATTTT
d_call: -; j_call: TRBJ2-5; v_call: TRBV20-1; cdr3_length: 14; clone_size: -; cdr3_aa: CSASATGEWETQYF; cdr3_nt: TGCAGTGCTAGTGCGACCGGGGAGTGGGAGACCCAGTACTTC
d_call: TRBD1; j_call: TRBJ1-5; v_call: TRBV3-1/TRBV3-2; cdr3_length: 14; clone_size: -; cdr3_aa: CASSPTGTNQPQHF; cdr3_nt: TGTGCCAGCAGCCCGACAGGGACGAATCAGCCCCAGCATTTT
d_call: -; j_call: TRBJ1-4; v_call: TRBV29-1; cdr3_length: 12; clone_size: -; cdr3_aa: CSVLDTNEKLFF; cdr3_nt: TGCAGCGTCTTGGACACGAATGAAAAACTGTTTTTT
d_call: TRBD1; j_call: TRBJ2-7; v_call: TRBV9; cdr3_length: 14; clone_size: few; cdr3_aa: CASSWTGEGYEQYF; cdr3_nt: TGTGCCAGCAGCTGGACAGGGGAAGGCTACGAGCAGTACTTC
d_call: -; j_call: TRBJ1-3; v_call: TRBV5-4; cdr3_length: 15; clone_size: -; cdr3_aa: CASSLRGYSGNTIYF; cdr3_nt: TGTGCCAGCAGCCTTCGGGGGTACTCTGGAAACACCATATATTTT
d_call: TRBD2; j_call: TRBJ2-5; v_call: TRBV24-1; cdr3_length: 15; clone_size: -; cdr3_aa: CATSDSLAVQETQYF; cdr3_nt: TGTGCCACCAGTGATTCACTAGCGGTCCAAGAGACCCAGTACTTC
d_call: -; j_call: TRBJ2-3; v_call: TRBV12-2; cdr3_length: 15; clone_size: once; cdr3_aa: CASRLVGGQADTQYF; cdr3_nt: TGTGCAAGTCGCTTAGTGGGCGGGCAAGCAGATACGCAGTATTTT
d_call: TRBD1; j_call: TRBJ1-2; v_call: TRBV15; cdr3_length: 16; clone_size: -; cdr3_aa: CATIKPPPQGNYGYTF; cdr3_nt: TGTGCCACCATTAAACCCCCTCCACAGGGGAACTATGGCTACACCTTC
d_call: -; j_call: TRBJ1-2; v_call: TRBV28; cdr3_length: 11; clone_size: -; cdr3_aa: CASSSIYGYTF; cdr3_nt: TGTGCCAGCAGTTCAATTTATGGCTACACCTTC
d_call: -; j_call: TRBJ1-1; v_call: TRBV5-6; cdr3_length: 14; clone_size: -; cdr3_aa: CASSLPAAATEAFF; cdr3_nt: TGTGCCAGCAGCTTGCCGGCAGCGGCCACTGAAGCTTTCTTT
d_call: -; j_call: TRBJ1-2; v_call: TRBV20-1; cdr3_length: 12; clone_size: -; cdr3_aa: CSASPDNYGYTF; cdr3_nt: TGCAGTGCTAGTCCAGATAACTATGGCTACACCTTC
d_call: -; j_call: TRBJ1-5; v_call: TRBV7-2; cdr3_length: 13; clone_size: -; cdr3_aa: CASSLGRGQPQHF; cdr3_nt: TGTGCCAGCAGCTTAGGCAGGGGCCAGCCCCAGCATTTT
d_call: TRBD1; j_call: TRBJ2-5; v_call: TRBV29-1; cdr3_length: 12; clone_size: -; cdr3_aa: CSGLGQGETQYF; cdr3_nt: TGCAGCGGGTTAGGACAGGGAGAGACCCAGTACTTC
d_call: TRBD1; j_call: TRBJ2-7; v_call: TRBV28; cdr3_length: 15; clone_size: -; cdr3_aa: CASRPGGQGFGEQYF; cdr3_nt: TGTGCCAGCAGGCCAGGGGGACAGGGATTTGGCGAGCAGTACTTC
d_call: TRBD1; j_call: TRBJ1-5; v_call: TRBV7-2; cdr3_length: 15; clone_size: -; cdr3_aa: CASSWGTGPNQPQHF; cdr3_nt: TGTGCCAGCAGCTGGGGGACAGGGCCCAATCAGCCCCAGCATTTT
d_call: TRBD2; j_call: TRBJ2-1; v_call: TRBV9; cdr3_length: 15; clone_size: -; cdr3_aa: CASSVGRGTYNEQFF; cdr3_nt: TGTGCCAGCAGCGTAGGGCGGGGGACCTACAATGAGCAGTTCTTC
d_call: -; j_call: TRBJ2-7; v_call: TRBV5-6; cdr3_length: 15; clone_size: -; cdr3_aa: CASLKQGASSYEQYF; cdr3_nt: TGTGCCAGCCTCAAGCAAGGGGCAAGCTCCTACGAGCAGTACTTC